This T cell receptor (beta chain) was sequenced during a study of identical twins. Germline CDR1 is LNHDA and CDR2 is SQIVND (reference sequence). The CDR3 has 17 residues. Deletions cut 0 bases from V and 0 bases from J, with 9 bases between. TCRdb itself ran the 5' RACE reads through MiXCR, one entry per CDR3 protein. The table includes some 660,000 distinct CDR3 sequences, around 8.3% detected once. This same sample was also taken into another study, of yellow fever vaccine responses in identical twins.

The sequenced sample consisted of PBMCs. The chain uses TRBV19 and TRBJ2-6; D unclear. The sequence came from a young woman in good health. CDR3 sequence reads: CASSIEGFGSGANVLTF. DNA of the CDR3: TGTGCCAGTAGTATAGAGGGGTTCGGCTCTGGGGCCAACGTCCTGACTTTC.